These T cell receptor beta chains were read from a single sample in a study of blood T cells in healthy people across ages. TCRdb analysed the 5' RACE reads with MiXCR anew, one entry per CDR3 protein. The repertoire includes approximately 780,000 distinct CDR3 sequences, roughly 25% of them detected once, and around 3% sits in the top ten. A further study also used this sample, focusing on T cells of mothers and their children.

The source material was blood. The receptors were sampled from a boy aged 10-17 years in good health. The CDR3 runs from the conserved cysteine through the conserved F or W. The D gene is left open where the match is weak. Only some rows state a clone size, as once, few, many or a class for expanded clones.

-	TRBV7-9	-	TRBJ1-4	CASSLSGSTNEKLFF	TGTGCCAGCAGCCTGTCTGGGTCAACTAATGAAAAACTGTTTTTT
-	TRBV5-4	-	TRBJ1-2	CASSLDSSYGYTF	TGTGCCAGCAGCTTGGACTCGTCCTATGGCTACACCTTC
many	TRBV27	TRBD1	TRBJ2-7	CASSFLGNRGFLYEQYF	TGTGCCAGCAGTTTTTTGGGGAACAGGGGCTTTCTCTACGAGCAGTACTTC
few	TRBV20-1	TRBD2	TRBJ2-5	CSAMTSGGHQGTQYF	TGCAGTGCTATGACTAGCGGGGGCCACCAAGGGACCCAGTACTTC
-	TRBV12-3/TRBV12-4	-	TRBJ2-1	CASSLYGEQFF	TGTGCCAGCAGTTTATACGGGGAGCAGTTCTTC
-	TRBV14	-	TRBJ2-5	CASSQISGWETQYF	TGTGCCAGCAGCCAGATTTCGGGCTGGGAGACCCAGTACTTC
few	TRBV7-6	-	TRBJ2-6	CASSLVSRVTGANVLTF	TGTGCCAGCAGCTTAGTTTCCAGGGTCACTGGGGCCAACGTCCTGACTTTC
few	TRBV4-1	-	TRBJ2-1	CASCQPTRRYEQFF	TGCGCCAGCTGCCAACCGACTAGGCGTTACGAGCAGTTCTTC
few	TRBV28	-	TRBJ2-7	CASEGGTYEQYF	TGTGCCAGTGAAGGGGGGACCTACGAGCAGTACTTC
-	TRBV11-2	-	TRBJ2-1	CASSLVLDWPAHNEQFF	TGTGCCAGCAGCTTAGTTTTGGACTGGCCAGCACACAATGAGCAGTTCTTC
few	TRBV5-1	-	TRBJ1-2	CASSLGSGQFGGYTF	TGCGCCAGCAGCTTGGGTAGTGGACAGTTTGGAGGCTACACCTTC
few	TRBV7-3	-	TRBJ2-1	CASSPAGGGVEQFF	TGTGCCAGCAGCCCGGCTGGGGGCGGGGTCGAGCAGTTCTTC
-	TRBV11-2	TRBD2	TRBJ2-5	CASSLVLAGVETQYF	TGTGCCAGCAGCTTAGTGCTAGCGGGGGTGGAGACCCAGTACTTC
-	TRBV15	-	TRBJ2-5	CATSRGRAGETQYF	TGTGCCACCAGCAGAGGACGCGCTGGGGAGACCCAGTACTTC
-	TRBV28	TRBD1	TRBJ1-6	CASSSRDRVDSPLHF	TGTGCCAGCAGCTCCCGGGACAGGGTTGATTCACCCCTCCACTTT
-	TRBV5-6	-	TRBJ2-1	CASTYGSSDNEQFF	TGTGCCAGCACCTATGGAAGTAGCGACAATGAGCAGTTCTTC